This TCR beta chain was documented in a study of T cell changes during pregnancy in multiple sclerosis (dated by TCRdb to the late 2010s). General notes on the study: Changes in the T cell repertoire over the course of pregnancy were examined in this study in women with multiple sclerosis.

Library generation was performed with the immunoSEQ multiplex PCR assay. TCRdb re-hosts the immuneACCESS table, in-frame sequences only. Its copies lack some clones; in the studies checked, an unresolved V gene accounts for under half of them, and the cause for the rest is not known. The sample table contains tens of thousands of clones; only one count was recorded for 93% of them. The ten most abundant clones make up under 3% of the sample. In the case of this clone: Its target antigen remains unknown. Base quality data are lacking; no much larger clone is found one base away.

The germline V end is reduced by 6 bases and the J end by 0 bases; junction bases left unmatched: 3. Based on the germline V gene, the CDR1 and CDR2 sequences are SGHTA and FQGNSA. The CDR3 contains 17 residues, cysteine and phenylalanine counted. The kept DNA is CDR3 alone, 51 bases in frame from the first base. The source of this sequence is a female donor with multiple sclerosis, enrolled in a pregnancy study. The sequencing used peripheral blood, collected in the second trimester of pregnancy. Recombination connected TRBV7-2 to TRBJ2-2; TRBD2 lines up with 14 middle nucleotides. The CDR3 region reads CASRSTSGGANTGELFF. DNA sequence: TGTGCCAGCAGATCGACTAGCGGGGGGGCGAACACCGGGGAGCTGTTTTTT.